Included here is one TCR beta chain sequence, with context. The data belong to a study of graft-versus-host responses after intestinal transplantation. Study context: The transplants performed in recipients were multivisceral, liver-intestinal, or isolated intestinal. General observations from the study: GvH clones occurred in recipient marrow; some first appeared in ileum or blood.

Assay used: immunoSEQ multiplex PCR; TCRdb lists only in-frame clones, some missing. The sample holds 23,000 or so clones, around 40% seen once. V lost 5 bases and J lost 0, with 10 bases in between. The CDR3 is made up of 14 amino acids. Germline assignment: CDR1 SEHNR and CDR2 FQNEAQ (reference sequence). The sequence was collected from a human patient who received an intestinal transplant. The input for sequencing was alloreactive CD4+ T cells from a mixed lymphocyte reaction culture, taken before intestinal transplant. The subset here: CFSE-low proliferating T cells sorted from roughly six-day pre-transplant mixed lymphocyte reaction (GvH or HvG direction). The chain combines TRBV7-9 with TRBJ2-5; tentative D call: TRBD2 (6 bases). For the CDR3, the DNA is TGTGCCAGCAGCCGTCTAGCGAACCAAGAGACCCAGTACTTC. This translates into CASSRLANQETQYF.